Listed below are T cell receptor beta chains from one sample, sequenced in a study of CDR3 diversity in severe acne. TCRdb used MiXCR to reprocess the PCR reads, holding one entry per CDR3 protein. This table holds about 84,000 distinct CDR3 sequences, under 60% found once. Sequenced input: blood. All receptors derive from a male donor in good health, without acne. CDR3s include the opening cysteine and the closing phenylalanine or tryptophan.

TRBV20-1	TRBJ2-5	CSARSGAGGKETQYF
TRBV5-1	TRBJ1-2	CASSLTGADYGYTF
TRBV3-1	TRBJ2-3	CASSQYGGEGPDTQYF
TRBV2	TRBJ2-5	CASSERGETQYF
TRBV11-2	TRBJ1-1	CASSLVRRVDEAFF
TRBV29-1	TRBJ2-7	CSLAWGDREYEQYF
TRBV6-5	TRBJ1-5	CATRLASKTGEHF
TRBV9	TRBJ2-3	CASSARLAGVDTQYF
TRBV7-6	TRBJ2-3	CASSLGHMTSTDTQYF
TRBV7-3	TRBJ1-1	CASSLVPGKTEASF
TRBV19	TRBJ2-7	CASSVTGTGNYEQYF
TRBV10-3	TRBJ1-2	CAISGASLLGGYTF
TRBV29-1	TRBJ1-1	CSVEGTPNTEAFF
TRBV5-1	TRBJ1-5	CASSPTSGEPQHF
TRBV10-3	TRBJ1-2	CAISEDEDYGYTF
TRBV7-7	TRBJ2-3	CASNPPPSGDTDTQYF
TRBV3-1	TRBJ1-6	CASSQDGTGANSPLHF
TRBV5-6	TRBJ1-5	CASSITGSVENQPQHF
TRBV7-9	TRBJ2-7	CASSLSAVGGFSYEQYF
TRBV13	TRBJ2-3	CASSRGLASSTDTQYF
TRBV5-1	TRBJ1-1	CASSLSLNTEAFF
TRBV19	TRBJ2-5	CASSREWQETQYF
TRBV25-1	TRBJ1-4	CASRENEKLFF
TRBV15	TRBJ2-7	CATSRDLADKTYEQYF
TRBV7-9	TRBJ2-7	CASSTRTGSISDEQYF
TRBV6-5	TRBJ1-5	CASSALQNQPQHF
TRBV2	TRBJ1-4	CASSGTGVTEKLFF
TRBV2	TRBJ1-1	CASKGHVFSEAFF
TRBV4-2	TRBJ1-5	CASSQSDRGPQHF
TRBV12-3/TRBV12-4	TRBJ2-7	CASSPFQGDYEQYF
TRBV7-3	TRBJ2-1	CASSISGTYNEQFF
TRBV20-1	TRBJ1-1	CSARDHRAGTEAFF
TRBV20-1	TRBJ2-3	CSAFGTSGGADTQYF
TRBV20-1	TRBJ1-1	CSATSRRGTEAFF
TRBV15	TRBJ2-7	CATSSRGPGVSYEQYF
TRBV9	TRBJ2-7	CASSVSGTGGVYEQYF
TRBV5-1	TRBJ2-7	CASSRDSKYEQYF
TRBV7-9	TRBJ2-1	CASSLPGSRDDEQFF
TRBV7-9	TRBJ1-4	CASNTYGDKRHEKLFF
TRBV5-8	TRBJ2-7	CASNTGGRSYEQYF
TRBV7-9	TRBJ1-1	CASSSGQQNTEAFF
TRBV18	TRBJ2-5	CASSPLSQDWETQYF
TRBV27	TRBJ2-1	CASSLRGGLGEQFF
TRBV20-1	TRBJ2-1	CSASPSGRNEQFF
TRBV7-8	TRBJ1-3	CASSASGTGARFSGNTIYF
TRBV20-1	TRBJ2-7	CSASSPSGLPYEQYF
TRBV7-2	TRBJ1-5	CASSFGVSDRWETQHF